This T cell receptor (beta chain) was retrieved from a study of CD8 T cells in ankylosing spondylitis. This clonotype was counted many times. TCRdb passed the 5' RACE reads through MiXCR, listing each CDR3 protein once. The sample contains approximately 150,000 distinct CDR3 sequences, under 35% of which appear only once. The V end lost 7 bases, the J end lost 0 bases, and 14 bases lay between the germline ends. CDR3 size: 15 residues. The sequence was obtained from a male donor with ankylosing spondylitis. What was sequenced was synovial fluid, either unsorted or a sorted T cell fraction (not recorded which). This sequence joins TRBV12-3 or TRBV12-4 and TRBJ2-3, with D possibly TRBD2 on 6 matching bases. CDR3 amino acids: CASTISGASTDTQYF. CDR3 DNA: TGTGCCAGCACGATTAGCGGTGCTAGCACAGATACGCAGTATTTT.